This TCR beta chain originates from a study of blood T cell repertoires in COVID-19. Study details: Samples representing acute and convalescent COVID-19 were sourced from the United States, Italy and Spain. The cDNA or gDNA used as material had been derived from T cells, B-cell-depleted T cells, or PBMCs.

CDR3 length: 14 amino acids. V was trimmed by 0 bases and J by 4 bases, leaving 9 bases between them. Germline lookup yields CDR1 LNHNV and CDR2 YYDKDF (reference sequence). Per the original methods: Estimation of nucleated cell counts was performed using reference gene primer amplification. This table comes from immunoSEQ multiplex PCR, and its TCRdb copy is limited to in-frame clones, with some not included. D and trimming come from the DNA, and the V and J calls and clone size come from that table. This table holds approximately 240,000 clones, 70% to 90% found once. V is TRBV15 and J is TRBJ1-2; D is uncertain. The sequencing input was peripheral blood. The sequence derives from a woman aged 18-35 years who had recovered from COVID-19. The CDR3 protein is CATSREAVFYGYTF. The CDR3 coding sequence is TGTGCCACCAGCAGAGAGGCAGTCTTCTATGGCTACACCTTC.